This T cell receptor beta chain was identified in a study of T-cell reconstitution after alpha-beta-depleted transplantation in children listed by TCRdb under 2016. In the study overall: Using TCR repertoire profiling, the study followed T-cell immune reconstitution in a quantitative way in children after TCRalphabeta/CD19-depleted allogeneic hematopoietic cell transplantation. The paper as a whole reports these results and caveats: The apparently early alphabetaT-cell count recovery about two months after transplant was reportedly dependent on only several hundred rapidly expanded clones derived from non-depleted graft cells. In some patients, the high TCRbeta diversity seen at day 60 was put down to recipient T cells and intrathymic progenitors that had survived conditioning. Hyperexpanded clone frequencies declined over subsequent months; after one year, T-cell counts and TCRbeta diversity were mostly attributed to newly produced T cells.

At the junction V is shortened by 8 bases and J by 0 bases; bases outside the gene matches: 11. The CDR3 goes from the cysteine to the phenylalanine over 17 residues. Only the CDR3 part of the read is kept: 51 bases, read in frame from the first base. The library relied on PCR. TCRdb records Illumina HiSeq 2500 as the sequencer. To normalize quantification of the TCRbeta repertoire, the TCR libraries were built with molecular barcoding that relied on unique molecular identifiers. TCRdb ran its own pipeline on the public reads, namely fastp trimming at Q25 and MiXCR clone calling, and kept in-frame beta chains. Rows with a matching CDR3 protein are joined into one entry that keeps the most common DNA and genes. A total of 250,000 to 300,000 distinct CDR3 sequences appear in this sample, around 7.3% of them only once. The ten biggest clones cover approximately 9.6% of the sample. This clonotype was detected ten times or more. Its recognized antigen is unknown. No much larger clone is present one base from it, and per-base qualities are unavailable.

Explained via the paper, the treatment or condition label denotes: allogeneic hematopoietic cell transplantation with graft depleted of TCRalphabeta T cells and CD19 B cells. The transplant recipients were children given TCRalphabeta/CD19-depleted allogeneic hematopoietic cell grafts. In this chain, TRBV12-3 or TRBV12-4 is recombined with TRBJ2-4, and TRBD2 aligns with 9 junction nucleotides. Sample: peripheral blood, taken 360 days after TCRalphabeta/CD19-depleted stem cell transplant. This receptor was taken from a female patient aged 2-10 years who had a stem cell transplant for Fanconi anemia, so the T cells may come from the graft donor. Read as DNA, the sequence is TGTGCCAGCGGCGTCCCCGGAGCGGGAGGAGCCAAAAACATTCAGTACTTC. Its amino acids are CASGVPGAGGAKNIQYF.